These 31 T cell receptor beta chains came from one sample sequenced in a study of molecular identifiers for immune sequencing clone quantification. A single record per CDR3 protein comes from TCRdb applying MiXCR to the PCR reads. The sample has more than 85,000 distinct CDR3 sequences; roughly 38% are singletons. Sequencing input: naive CD8+ T cells from blood, with Jurkat cell RNA spiked in. Noted subset: FACS-sorted CD8+CD4-CCR7+CD45RA+ naive T cells. These TCRs come from a human donor in good health. Some libraries in this study had Jurkat cell RNA spiked in.

A remark on this clonotype: At one end, the junction sequence differs from germline, possibly due to a read error. V usage is TRBV20-1 and J usage is TRBJ1-1; a possible D gene is TRBD1 (5 bases). CDR1 is DFQATT, CDR2 SNEGSKA, per germline (reference sequence). The CDR3 runs 14 residues. The CDR3 DNA follows: TGCAGTGCTAGAGATCCAGGGTTGAACACTGGAGCTTTCTTT. Protein product: CSARDPGLNTGAFF.

This chain uses TRBV12-3 or TRBV12-4 with TRBJ2-3; 9 bases align to TRBD2. Trimming removed 8 bases from V and 0 bases from J; junction bases left unmatched: 15. The CDR3 has 18 amino acids. The CDR3 loop reads CASPPHGSGRTSTDTQYF. CDR3 sequence (DNA): TGTGCCAGCCCCCCACATGGTAGCGGGAGAACGAGCACAGATACGCAGTATTTT.

This clonotype came up many times. V is TRBV12-3 or TRBV12-4 and J is TRBJ2-7; TRBD2 aligns across 7 bases. Trimming at V came to 6 bases and at J to 3 bases, leaving 8 bases not matched to a gene. The CDR3 runs 14 residues. CDR3 nucleotides: TGTGCCAGCAGCCTTAGCCTAGCGGTCTACGAGCAGTACTTC. Translating it yields CASSLSLAVYEQYF.

Many counts were recorded for this clonotype. This chain uses TRBV7-2 with TRBJ2-2, with 14 bases that match TRBD2. Germline V CDR1 and CDR2: SGHTA, FQGNSA. The junction had 8 bases not matched to a gene; V was cut back by 5 bases and J by 6 bases. The CDR3 loop spans 17 amino acids. DNA of the CDR3: TGTGCCAGCAGCGCCAGGACTAGCGGGAGGCTATCCGGGGAGCTGTTTTTT. Encoded protein: CASSARTSGRLSGELFF.

Turning to this clonotype: A much larger clone lies a single base off, so this may be a read error. J is TRBJ2-3 and V is TRBV4-2, with D uncertain. The length of the CDR3 is 14 residues. CDR1 LGHNA and CDR2 YNFKEQ come from the germline V gene. Deletions cut 1 base from V and 3 bases from J, with 8 bases between. The DNA for the CDR3 is TGTGCCAGCAGCCAAGTGGAGCCGACAGATACGCAGTATTTT. Its protein product is CASSQVEPTDTQYF.

In its sample, this clonotype was seen many times. The V call is TRBV20-1, the J call TRBJ2-3; D perhaps matches TRBD1 (5 bases). The CDR3 is made up of 13 amino acids. CDR1 and CDR2 from the germline V gene are DFQATT and SNEGSKA (reference sequence). V lost 6 bases and J lost 0, with 10 bases in between. CDR3 sequence (DNA): TGCAGTGCCATTGACAGTAGCACAGATACGCAGTATTTT. As protein: CSAIDSSTDTQYF.

On this clonotype: This may come from a read error, since a much larger clone is one base off. Lacking the conserved final phenylalanine or tryptophan, this CDR3 likely reflects a read error. This chain links TRBV28 with TRBJ1-5, with TRBD1 identical over 9 bases. This CDR3 is 17 amino acids long. Germline V gene lookup returns CDR1 MDHEN and CDR2 SYDVKM. Trimming took 5 bases from V and 4 from J; bases not matched to a gene: 12. The DNA for the CDR3 is TGTGCCAGCAGTCGCGGACAGGGGTTTATTGAGAATCAGCCCCAGCATATT. Translated: CASSRGQGFIENQPQHI.

As to this clonotype: A much larger clone lies a single base off, so this may be a read error. This chain connects TRBV28 to TRBJ2-3, with a tentative D call TRBD2 (5 bases). The length of the CDR3 is 17 residues. Looked up from germline, CDR1 is MDHEN and CDR2 is SYDVKM. V was shortened by 3 bases and J by 2 bases, with 18 bases between the two germline ends. CDR3 sequence: CASSFGVGLLLTDTQYF. The CDR3 DNA sequence: TGTGCCAGCAGTTTCGGGGTTGGGCTGTTACTCACAGATACGCAGTATTTT.

The chain has TRBV28 and TRBJ1-2; D unresolved. The CDR3 has 14 residues. V was shortened by 6 bases and J by 10 bases, with 21 bases between the two germline ends. Germline CDR1 MDHEN, CDR2 SYDVKM. The CDR3 bases are TGTGCCAGCAGGCGCGATTCTCCGCTTTGTTTCTACACCTTC. Amino acids: CASRRDSPLCFYTF.

CDR3 residues: CASSFVRFALGGWEQYF. The DNA of the CDR3 is TGTGCCAGCAGCTTTGTGAGATTTGCGTTGGGGGGTTGGGAGCAGTACTTC. V is TRBV7-8 and J is TRBJ2-7, with D possibly matching TRBD2 (6 bases). This CDR3 has 17 residues. Germline V gives CDR1 SGHVS, CDR2 FQNEAQ. Trimming removed 3 bases at V and 7 bases at J, with 25 bases between.

This clonotype occurred a few times. The rearrangement joins TRBV7-3 to TRBJ2-3; no clear D gene. The CDR3 is 14 residues long. Germline assignment: CDR1 SGHTA and CDR2 FQGTGA. Trimming took 2 bases from V and 0 from J, leaving 6 bases between them. The CDR3 loop reads CASSLLYSTDTQYF. The DNA of the CDR3 is TGTGCCAGCAGCTTACTATATAGCACAGATACGCAGTATTTT.

This clonotype has only a few counts. V usage is TRBV7-9 and J usage is TRBJ2-7; 9 bases line up with TRBD1. V was clipped by 4 bases and J by 4 bases; unmatched bases: 8. The germline V gene has CDR1 SEHNR and CDR2 FQNEAQ (reference sequence). The CDR3 loop spans 15 amino acids. In DNA, the CDR3 is TGTGCCAGCAGCTCCTTGGACAGGGGCGCTTACGAGCAGTACTTC. As protein: CASSSLDRGAYEQYF.

This clonotype has only one observation. This could be a read error, since a much larger clone is one nucleotide away. The chain employs TRBV28 and TRBJ2-3; 8 nucleotides match TRBD2. Germline CDR1 MDHEN, CDR2 SYDVKM. This CDR3 is 21 amino acids long. CDR3 sequence reads: CASSLSYDPTTSGTSTDAQYF. In DNA form, the CDR3 reads TGTGCCAGCAGTTTATCCTACGACCCGACAACTAGCGGAACTAGCACAGATGCGCAGTATTTT.

This clonotype turned up a few times. At one end, the junction sequence differs from germline, possibly due to a read error. This sequence joins TRBV4-2 and TRBJ2-1; TRBD2 is a possible D gene (7 bases). This CDR3 spans 15 amino acids. Germline loops: CDR1 LGHNA, CDR2 YNFKEQ. CDR3 sequence reads: CASNQAGYRDNEQFF. The DNA of the CDR3 is TGTGCCAGCAACCAAGCGGGGTACAGGGACAATGAGCAGTTCTTC.

There are many counts of this clonotype. The gene calls are TRBV9 and TRBJ2-2; D ambiguous. V was shortened by 0 bases and J by 4 bases, with 1 base between the two germline ends. Germline CDR1 SGDLS, CDR2 YYNGEE. The length of the CDR3 is 12 residues. For the CDR3, the DNA is TGTGCCAGCAGCGTAGGCACCGGGGAGCTGTTTTTT. Protein product: CASSVGTGELFF.

This clonotype was observed a single time. CDR3 sequence: CASSLIRGPLKAQYF. CDR3 sequence (DNA): TGTGCCAGCAGCCTCATTAGGGGGCCCTTGAAGGCCCAGTACTTC. J is TRBJ2-5 and V is TRBV5-6; 7 bases line up with TRBD1. The CDR3 consists of 15 residues. The ends lost 4 bases at V and 9 bases at J; junction bases unmatched: 15. The germline gives CDR1 SGHDT, CDR2 YYEEEE. The whole variable domain, remainder taken from reference TRBV5-6 and TRBJ2-5, is DAGVTQSPTHLIKTRGQQVTLRCSPKSGHDTVSWYQQALGQGPQFIFQYYEEEERQRGNFPDRFSGHQFPNYSSELNVNALLLGDSALYLCASSLIRGPLKAQYFGPGTRLLVL.

In regard to this clonotype: Since the CDR3 does not end with the conserved phenylalanine or tryptophan, this likely comes from a read error. CDR3 sequence: CASSLTVGLADTQYI. The CDR3 nucleotides read TGTGCCAGCAGTCTAACAGTGGGCCTCGCAGATACGCAGTATATT. The rearrangement links TRBV12-3 or TRBV12-4 to TRBJ2-3; D is uncertain. CDR3 length equals 15 residues. V lost 5 bases and J lost 4, with 16 bases in between.

The rearrangement uses TRBV28 and TRBJ2-7; D remains unclear. Germline V lookup: CDR1 MDHEN, CDR2 SYDVKM. V was shortened by 5 bases and J by 4 bases, with 3 bases between the two germline ends. This CDR3 is built from 10 residues. The CDR3 DNA sequence: TGTGCCAGCAGTACGTACGAGCAGTACTTC. Translation gives CASSTYEQYF.

In its sample, this clonotype was seen once. In this CDR3 the conserved last residue, phenylalanine or tryptophan, is missing, so a read error is likely. In DNA form, the CDR3 reads TGTGCCAGCAGTTTTGGGGGGAAAGCTTTCTTA. Translation: CASSFGGKAFL. V gene TRBV28 combines with J gene TRBJ1-1; possibly TRBD1 for D (5 bases). CDR1 is MDHEN, CDR2 SYDVKM, per germline. The length of the CDR3 is 11 residues. The V and J ends lost 3 bases and 9 bases respectively, with 8 bases between them.

Points on this clonotype: A much larger clone sits a single nucleotide away, making a read error possible. The chain joins TRBV14 to TRBJ2-2, with D perhaps matching TRBD1 (6 bases). The CDR3 consists of 13 residues. Germline lookup yields CDR1 SGHDN and CDR2 FVKESK. The CDR3 sequence: CVSSPTGAGELFF. CDR3 sequence (DNA): TGTGTCAGCAGCCCGACAGGTGCCGGGGAGCTGTTTTTT. Based on the CDR3 plus reference TRBV14 and TRBJ2-2, the full variable domain is EAGVTQFPSHSVIEKGQTVTLRCDPISGHDNLYWYRRVMGKEIKFLLHFVKESKQDESGMPNNRFLAERTGGTYSTLKVQPAELEDSGVYFCVSSPTGAGELFFGEGSRLTVL.

This chain joins TRBV9 and TRBJ2-3; D is possibly TRBD2 (6 bases). Germline V gives CDR1 SGDLS, CDR2 YYNGEE. CDR3 size: 14 residues. Trimming removed 3 bases at V and 1 base at J, with 9 bases between. CDR3 nucleotide sequence: TGTGCCAGCAGCGGCGGGGCGCGCACAGATACGCAGTATTTT. Protein sequence: CASSGGARTDTQYF.

Comment on this clonotype: This sequence may be a read error, since a much larger clone differs from it by one base. The V and J genes are TRBV7-9 and TRBJ1-1, with D tentatively TRBD1 (5 bases). The CDR3 length is 12 residues. CDR1 is SEHNR and CDR2 is FQNEAQ in the germline V gene (reference sequence). As DNA, the CDR3 is TGTGCCAGCAGCGCGGGGCACACTGAAGCTTACTTT. Translation gives CASSAGHTEAYF.

Note on this clonotype: A much larger clone lies one base from this, so it may be a read error. CDR3 DNA: TGCAGTGCTAGGGGCTGGGAGGCCTACGAGCAGTACTTC. Amino acid sequence: CSARGWEAYEQYF. The rearrangement uses TRBV20-1 and TRBJ2-7; maybe TRBD2 (6 bases). The CDR3 is 13 residues long. Germline CDR1 reads DFQATT; CDR2 reads SNEGSKA (reference sequence). V shed 3 bases and J shed 2 bases, with 11 bases lying between them.

The chain employs TRBV28 and TRBJ1-1; D remains ambiguous. Per germline, CDR1 MDHEN and CDR2 SYDVKM. Trimming stripped 4 bases from V and 4 bases from J, with 10 bases between. The CDR3 contains 13 residues. The CDR3: CASSYRHPTEAFF. For the CDR3, the DNA is TGTGCCAGCAGTTACCGCCACCCCACTGAAGCTTTCTTT.

Turning to this clonotype: Its ends do not fully match the called genes, so a read error is possible. The V and J genes are TRBV4-1 and TRBJ2-7; a possible D gene is TRBD2 (6 bases). The CDR3 length is 15 residues. In germline, CDR1 is MGHRA, CDR2 YSYEKL. This CDR3 is CAGSLSPVGGYEQYF. CDR3 bases: TGCGCCGGCAGCCTCTCCCCCGTGGGGGGATACGAGCAGTACTTC.

There are many counts of this clonotype. The CDR3 loop is CATSQKTGVVTEAFF. In DNA form, the CDR3 reads TGTGCCACCAGCCAAAAGACAGGGGTGGTGACTGAAGCTTTCTTT. This sequence joins TRBV15 and TRBJ1-1; 8 bases agree with TRBD1. The V gene end was trimmed by 5 bases and the J gene end by 5 bases; junction bases not matched to a gene: 10. CDR3 length equals 15 residues. Germline loops: CDR1 LNHNV, CDR2 YYDKDF (reference sequence).

About this clonotype itself: The conserved closing phenylalanine or tryptophan is absent in this CDR3, likely reflecting a read error. V usage is TRBV6-5 and J usage is TRBJ2-3, with D perhaps given as TRBD1 or TRBD2 (6 bases each). From germline, CDR1 is MNHEY and CDR2 SVGAGI. Trimming took 2 bases from V and 5 from J, leaving 11 bases between them. CDR3 length equals 14 residues. CDR3 sequence reads: CASSYGGRVDTQYL. The CDR3 nucleotides are TGTGCCAGCAGTTACGGGGGGCGAGTAGATACGCAGTATTTA.

This clonotype was seen at least ten times. The gene calls are TRBV4-3 and TRBJ2-7; D might be TRBD1 (8 bases). CDR3 size: 16 residues. Germline CDR1 and CDR2: LGHNA and YSLEER. V was pared by 2 bases and J by 7 bases, with 21 bases between. The CDR3 nucleotides read TGCGCCAGCAGCCAACTGGCGGGGGACAGGCCGCTGGAGCAGTACTTC. Amino acid sequence: CASSQLAGDRPLEQYF.

This clonotype was seen many times. The CDR3 DNA reads as TGTGCCAGCAGTTTCCCCGACAGGGGCCAAGATACGCAGTATTTT. Translated: CASSFPDRGQDTQYF. This chain uses TRBV12-3 or TRBV12-4 with TRBJ2-3; 8 bases align to TRBD1. The CDR3 totals 15 residues. The V segment lost 3 bases and the J segment 5 bases; nucleotides outside the gene matches: 7.

A note on this clonotype: This sequence may be a read error, since a much larger clone differs from it by one base. This chain uses TRBV29-1 with TRBJ2-2; D ambiguous. This CDR3 spans 13 amino acids. Between the trimmed V and J ends, which lost 5 bases and 6 bases, there was a span of 13 bases. Germline CDR1 SQVTM, CDR2 ANQGSEA. The CDR3 DNA sequence: TGCAGCGTTCCGGGTGCGGACGCCGGGGAGCTGTTTTTT. This translates into CSVPGADAGELFF.

V and J are TRBV11-2 and TRBJ2-5; a weak D match, TRBD1 (6 bases). Germline values: CDR1 SGHAT, CDR2 FQNNGV. Trimming cost V 8 bases and J 2 bases, with 15 bases left between them. This CDR3 is built from 14 residues. CDR3 DNA sequence: TGTGCCAGCCGCCCACAGGGACGGCAAGAGACCCAGTACTTC. It translates to CASRPQGRQETQYF.